A single sample is the source of the 25 T cell receptor beta chains below, sequenced in a study of blood T cell repertoires in COVID-19. This table comes from immunoSEQ multiplex PCR, and its TCRdb copy is limited to in-frame clones, with some not included. The sample lists around 280,000 clones; around 84% were seen once. The specimen was peripheral blood. These TCRs come from a man between 65 and 85 years old with acute or convalescent COVID-19.

This clone was observed a handful of times. V is TRBV6-6 and J is TRBJ1-3; 9 nucleotides align to TRBD1. V was pared by 7 bases and J by 2 bases, with 6 bases of the junction left unmatched. This CDR3 region has 15 residues. The germline CDR1 and CDR2 sequences are MNHNY and SVGAGI (reference sequence). The CDR3 sequence: CASIDRQGAGNTIYF. The CDR3 DNA reads TGTGCCAGCATTGACAGACAGGGGGCTGGAAACACCATATATTTT.

V gene TRBV7-9 combines with J gene TRBJ2-1; D may be TRBD2 (5 bases). The CDR3 is 15 amino acids. The ends were cut back, 5 bases at V and 6 bases at J, with 17 bases in the middle. CDR1 SEHNR and CDR2 FQNEAQ come from the germline V gene (reference sequence). The CDR3 coding sequence is TGTGCCAGCAGCCCCCTGCCGGGGTACAGCAATGAGCAGTTCTTC. Amino acids: CASSPLPGYSNEQFF.

The chain carries TRBV11-2 and TRBJ1-5; a possible D gene is TRBD1 (6 bases). V was pared by 5 bases and J by 6 bases, with 11 bases between. The CDR3 runs 13 residues. CDR1 SGHAT and CDR2 FQNNGV come from the germline V gene. The CDR3 DNA reads TGTGCCAGCAGCCCCGGGACATCTCAGCCCCAGCATTTT. Its translation: CASSPGTSQPQHF.

The chain joins TRBV14 to TRBJ2-7, with 7 bases aligning to TRBD2. The V and J ends lost 6 bases and 7 bases, in that order; junction bases with no gene match: 6. The CDR3 length is 12 residues. Germline V gives CDR1 SGHDN, CDR2 FVKESK. CDR3 DNA sequence: TGTGCCAGCAGTCGACTAGCCAGGGAGCAGTACTTC. Translation: CASSRLAREQYF.

This chain connects TRBV5-1 to TRBJ2-4, with TRBD1 matching 9 bases. Trimming removed 4 bases from V and 15 bases from J; junction bases left unmatched: 14. The CDR3 contains 14 residues. Germline assignment: CDR1 SGHRS and CDR2 YFSETQ. CDR3: CASSPTGGWRGGYF. CDR3 sequence (DNA): TGCGCCAGCAGCCCAACAGGGGGCTGGAGGGGTGGGTACTTC. The full variable domain, its missing parts supplied by reference TRBV5-1 and TRBJ2-4, is KAGVTQTPRYLIKTRGQQVTLSCSPISGHRSVSWYQQTPGQGLQFLFEYFSETQRNKGNFPGRFSGRQFSNSRSEMNVSTLELGDSALYLCASSPTGGWRGGYFGAGTRLSVL.

This sequence joins TRBV19 and TRBJ1-3; D remains ambiguous. There are 17 residues in the CDR3. V lost 7 bases and J lost 0, with 19 bases in between. The germline gives CDR1 LNHDA, CDR2 SQIVND (reference sequence). The CDR3 coding sequence is TGTGCCAGTAAGCGGGTCGGCTCCATTTCCTCTGGAAACACCATATATTTT. This sequence encodes CASKRVGSISSGNTIYF.

The chain recombines TRBV7-2 with TRBJ1-5; weak D call: TRBD1 (5 bases). Looked up from germline, CDR1 is SGHTA and CDR2 is FQGNSA. CDR3 size: 15 residues. The ends were cut back, 2 bases at V and 7 bases at J, with 15 bases in the middle. DNA for the CDR3: TGTGCCAGCAGCTTATATGAAGGGGTTGGGCAGCCCCAGCATTTT. Protein sequence: CASSLYEGVGQPQHF. The whole variable domain, filled in from reference TRBV7-2 and TRBJ1-5, reads GAGVSQSPSNKVTEKGKDVELRCDPISGHTALYWYRQSLGQGLEFLIYFQGNSAPDKSGLPSDRFSAERTGGSVSTLTIQRTQQEDSAVYLCASSLYEGVGQPQHFGDGTRLSIL.

V usage is TRBV11-3 and J usage is TRBJ2-1; 10 bases are a match to TRBD1. The CDR3 totals 15 residues. The V gene end was trimmed by 2 bases and the J gene end by 10 bases; junction bases not matched to a gene: 8. Germline V gene sequence: CDR1 SGHNT, CDR2 YENEEA. CDR3: CASSLSGQGGQEQFF. The DNA for the CDR3 is TGTGCCAGCAGCTTAAGCGGACAGGGGGGCCAGGAGCAGTTCTTC.

In this sample, this clone turned up once. The chain recombines TRBV28 with TRBJ2-7, with a possible D match to TRBD2 (6 bases). V lost 4 bases to trimming and J lost 4 bases, with 20 bases between them. CDR1 and CDR2 from the germline V gene are MDHEN and SYDVKM. This CDR3 is 16 amino acids long. CDR3 in amino acids: CASSSPGLNPRYEQYF. The CDR3 bases are TGTGCCAGCAGTTCTCCGGGACTCAACCCTCGGTACGAGCAGTACTTC.

V and J are TRBV5-1 and TRBJ1-2, with TRBD1 as a possible D gene (6 bases). CDR3 size: 15 residues. V gave up 0 bases and J gave up 3 bases, with 12 bases separating them. Looked up from germline, CDR1 is SGHRS and CDR2 is YFSETQ. The CDR3 nucleotides are TGCGCCAGCAGCTTGGCTCGCAGGGGAGACTATGGCTACACCTTC. It translates to CASSLARRGDYGYTF.

The chain links TRBV7-2 to TRBJ1-5, with 7 bases aligning to TRBD1. V was pared by 6 bases and J by 4 bases, with 3 bases of the junction left unmatched. CDR3 length equals 13 residues. CDR1 is SGHTA, CDR2 FQGNSA, per germline. CDR3 amino acids: CASSRTGNQPQHF. CDR3 sequence (DNA): TGTGCCAGCAGTCGGACAGGTAATCAGCCCCAGCATTTT.

V and J are TRBV7-8 and TRBJ2-1, with 8 bases that match TRBD2. V trimming: 2 bases; J trimming: 7 bases; junction bases outside the gene matches: 13. The germline CDR1 and CDR2 sequences are SGHVS and FQNEAQ. This CDR3 is 17 amino acids long. CDR3 region: CASSLYMRAGDRNEQFF. CDR3 nucleotide sequence: TGTGCCAGCAGCTTATATATGCGAGCGGGAGATCGGAATGAGCAGTTCTTC. The full variable domain, with the rest looked up from reference TRBV7-8 and TRBJ2-1, is GAGVSQSPRYKVAKRGQDVALRCDPISGHVSLFWYQQALGQGPEFLTYFQNEAQLDKSGLPSDRFFAERPEGSVSTLKIQRTQQEDSAVYLCASSLYMRAGDRNEQFFGPGTRLTVL.

The V and J genes are TRBV7-2 and TRBJ2-7; 9 nucleotides match TRBD1. The trim removed 5 bases at V and 3 bases at J, leaving 5 bases unmatched. Germline values: CDR1 SGHTA, CDR2 FQGNSA. The CDR3 runs to 14 residues. CDR3 amino acids: CASSPVGQGYEQYF. The CDR3 DNA sequence: TGTGCCAGCAGCCCCGTGGGACAGGGCTACGAGCAGTACTTC.

CDR3 residues: CASSLGGAYLGYTF. CDR3 nucleotides: TGTGCCAGCAGTTTAGGCGGGGCGTATTTAGGCTACACCTTC. The V gene is TRBV28, the J gene TRBJ1-2; D may be TRBD1 (5 bases). This CDR3 spans 14 amino acids. Trimming pared 2 bases from V and 8 bases from J, leaving 15 bases between. CDR1 is MDHEN, CDR2 SYDVKM, per germline.

The rearrangement links TRBV30 to TRBJ1-1, with 7 nucleotides matching TRBD1. There are 14 residues in the CDR3. With V trimmed by 5 bases and J by 8 bases, 14 bases remained unmatched. The germline CDR1 and CDR2 sequences are GTSNPN and SVGIG (reference sequence). The DNA for the CDR3 is TGTGCCTGGGACTTGACAGGGCTGTTAGGAGAAGCTTTCTTT. Residues: CAWDLTGLLGEAFF.

The J gene is TRBJ2-2, the V gene TRBV19; 10 bases agree with TRBD2. Unmatched junction bases numbered 12, after V lost 2 bases and J lost 6 bases. CDR1 and CDR2 (germline): LNHDA, SQIVND (reference sequence). This CDR3 has 18 residues. CDR3 loop: CASSISLAGVWSAGELFF. The CDR3 region has the DNA TGTGCCAGTAGTATAAGCCTAGCGGGAGTGTGGTCGGCCGGGGAGCTGTTTTTT.

The chain combines TRBV28 with TRBJ1-5; TRBD1 matches 7 bases. Germline V gives CDR1 MDHEN, CDR2 SYDVKM. Unmatched junction bases numbered 22, after V lost 6 bases and J lost 2 bases. The CDR3 has 20 residues. The CDR3 reads CASSTLFDPRGGAGNQPQHF. The CDR3 DNA sequence: TGTGCCAGCAGCACCCTTTTTGATCCCAGAGGGGGCGCAGGCAATCAGCCCCAGCATTTT. Full variable domain (outside the CDR3, taken from reference TRBV28 and TRBJ1-5): DVKVTQSSRYLVKRTGEKVFLECVQDMDHENMFWYRQDPGLGLRLIYFSYDVKMKEKGDIPEGYSVSREKKERFSLILESASTNQTSMYLCASSTLFDPRGGAGNQPQHFGDGTRLSIL.

This clone showed up just a few times. The genes are TRBV19 and TRBJ2-4; TRBD1 is a possible D gene (6 bases). This CDR3 spans 17 amino acids. The V end was cut by 1 base, the J end by 4 bases, with 17 bases between. CDR1 and CDR2 (germline): LNHDA, SQIVND (reference sequence). CDR3 sequence: CASSIAGRGSSKNIQYF. As DNA, the CDR3 is TGTGCCAGTAGTATAGCGGGCAGGGGATCTTCTAAAAACATTCAGTACTTC.

This clone has only one observation. The chain combines TRBV18 with TRBJ2-1; D is possibly TRBD2 (6 bases). Germline V CDR1 and CDR2: KGHSH, LQKENI. This CDR3 is 17 amino acids long. V dropped 4 bases and J dropped 3 bases, with 19 bases sitting between them. The CDR3, as DNA: TGTGCCAGCTCACGATTCGACCCGGGACTGGGCTACAATGAGCAGTTCTTC. Translation: CASSRFDPGLGYNEQFF.

The rearrangement links TRBV14 to TRBJ2-7; D is unclear. Per germline, CDR1 SGHDN and CDR2 FVKESK. The CDR3 spans 15 residues. The ends were cut back, 0 bases at V and 3 bases at J, with 12 bases in the middle. The CDR3 loop reads CASSQDARPYYEQYF. For the CDR3, the DNA is TGTGCCAGCAGCCAAGACGCCAGGCCATACTACGAGCAGTACTTC.

This chain joins TRBV20-1 and TRBJ2-2, with TRBD2 identical over 8 bases. This CDR3 region has 14 residues. Germline values: CDR1 DFQATT, CDR2 SNEGSKA (reference sequence). V dropped 6 bases and J dropped 3; count of bases not matched to a gene: 6. For the CDR3, the DNA is TGCAGTGCAAGTATTAGCGGGGACACCGGGGAGCTGTTTTTT. Amino acid sequence: CSASISGDTGELFF.

The genes are TRBV10-3 and TRBJ2-3; 11 bases agree with TRBD1. Per germline, CDR1 ENHRY and CDR2 SYGVKD. J was trimmed by 4 bases and V by 2 bases; bases with no gene match: 5. This CDR3 comprises 16 residues. The CDR3 region has the DNA TGTGCCATCAGTGAGGTACCGGGACAGGGGGCAGATACGCAGTATTTT. This gives the protein CAISEVPGQGADTQYF.

This rearrangement joins TRBV5-1 to TRBJ2-1, with D perhaps TRBD1 (6 bases). CDR1 is SGHRS, CDR2 YFSETQ, per germline. Trimming removed 0 bases at V and 7 bases at J, with 8 bases between. The CDR3 totals 13 residues. The CDR3, as DNA: TGCGCCAGCAGCTTGGACAGGGAGAATGAGCAGTTCTTC. Amino acid sequence: CASSLDRENEQFF.

The chain joins TRBV24-1 to TRBJ2-1; D not resolved. The germline CDR1 and CDR2 sequences are KGHDR and SFDVKD. The germline V and J ends were trimmed by 1 base and 5 bases, with 14 bases remaining between them. The CDR3 covers 16 residues. The CDR3 reads CATSDFVRDSNNEQFF. The CDR3 region has the DNA TGTGCCACCAGTGATTTTGTACGTGACTCTAACAATGAGCAGTTCTTC.

The CDR3 bases are TGCGCCAGCAGCTTGGAGGGCAGGGAGGACTATGGCTACACCTTC. Translating it yields CASSLEGREDYGYTF. The chain couples TRBV5-1 to TRBJ1-2, with D possibly being TRBD1 (5 bases). Germline V gene lookup returns CDR1 SGHRS and CDR2 YFSETQ. V lost 0 bases to trimming and J lost 3 bases, with 12 bases between them. This CDR3 comprises 15 residues.